A selection of T cell receptor beta chains follows, all from one sample in a study of cytomegalovirus exposure and HLA in healthy donors. Assay used: immunoSEQ multiplex PCR; TCRdb lists only in-frame clones, some missing. The sample consists of some 150,000 clones, approximately 9% of them appearing once. The sample was PBMCs. These receptors were collected from a male donor in good health and CMV-seronegative. Each CDR3 is given with its conserved first and last residue. D genes are given only for firm matches. Size tells how often a clone was seen (once, few, many) or the class of an expanded clone, and some rows leave it out.

>-|TRBD1|TRBJ2-5|TRBV28
TGTGCCAGCAGTTCCTCCACAGGGGGAGAGACCCAGTACTTC
CASSSSTGGETQYF
>-|-|TRBJ2-2|TRBV7-9
TGTGCCAGCAGCCGTGACCCCCGGGGCGGGGAGCTGTTTTTT
CASSRDPRGGELFF
>few|-|TRBJ2-4|TRBV10-3
TGTGCCATCAGTGAAACTAGAGGTAGCAAAAACATTCAGTACTTC
CAISETRGSKNIQYF
>-|-|TRBJ2-6|TRBV4-3
TGCGCCAGCAGCCAAGATCGGCGCAGGCCCTCTGGGGCCAACGTCCTGACTTTC
CASSQDRRRPSGANVLTF
>-|-|TRBJ1-3|TRBV6-5
TGTGCCAGTTCACTAGGACAGTACTCTGGAAACACCATATATTTT
CASSLGQYSGNTIYF
>-|TRBD1|TRBJ2-1|TRBV5-1
TGCGCCAGCAGCTTCACAGGGGGCGCTGATCCCGGATCCTACAATGAGCAGTTCTTC
CASSFTGGADPGSYNEQFF
>-|-|TRBJ2-1|TRBV5-4
TGTGCCAGCAGCTTTGAGGGAGCGGGTGTGTCCTACAATGAGCAGTTCTTC
CASSFEGAGVSYNEQFF
>few|-|TRBJ2-3|TRBV7-8
TGTGTCAGCAGCAGCGCAGGCACAGATACGCAGTATTTT
CVSSSAGTDTQYF
>few|-|TRBJ2-5|TRBV30
TGTGCCTGGAGACCCGGGACAAACCAAGAGACCCAGTACTTC
CAWRPGTNQETQYF
>-|-|TRBJ2-5|TRBV30
TGTGCCTGGAGTTTAACAGGGACCCGGTGGGAGACCCAGTACTTC
CAWSLTGTRWETQYF
>-|-|TRBJ1-2|TRBV6-5
TGTGCCAGCAGTCCCGGGGGGGTCGGGGACTATGGCTACCCCTTC
CASSPGGVGDYGYPF
>-|TRBD2|TRBJ2-3|TRBV7-3
TGTGCCAGCAGCTCCTTTAGCGGGAAGTCAGATACGCAGTATTTT
CASSSFSGKSDTQYF
>few|TRBD2|TRBJ2-7|TRBV15
TGTGCCACCAGCAGGCCTAGCGGGTACGAGCAGTACTTC
CATSRPSGYEQYF
>-|TRBD1|TRBJ1-5|TRBV5-5
TGTGCCAGCAGCCGGACAGGCGACTCTTATAGCAATCAGCCCCAGCATTTT
CASSRTGDSYSNQPQHF
>-|TRBD2|TRBJ2-6|TRBV5-6
TGTGCCAGCAGCCTCACTAGCGGGGGGATCCTTTCTGGGGCCAACGTCCTGACTTTC
CASSLTSGGILSGANVLTF
>few|TRBD2|TRBJ2-7|TRBV27
TGTGCCAGCAGTTTATCCCGGGGGGTAGGGGACGAGCAGTACTTC
CASSLSRGVGDEQYF
>-|-|TRBJ1-2|TRBV7-9
TGTGCCAGCAGCTTAAGCTACAGGTTGGACTATGGCTACACCTTC
CASSLSYRLDYGYTF
>-|-|TRBJ2-3|TRBV4-1
TGCGCCAGCAAAGACATATTGCGTAGAAAGGAGGTAACATCTAGCACAGATACGCAGTATTTT
CASKDILRRKEVTSSTDTQYF
>few|-|TRBJ1-2|TRBV5-1
TGCGCCAGCAGTCCTCCTAACGAGGCGAACCAGGGGATAGCTAACTATGGCTACACCTTC
CASSPPNEANQGIANYGYTF
>-|-|TRBJ2-1|TRBV30
TGTGCCTGGAGTGTACTAGTTGGGTCCTACAATGAGCAGTTCTTC
CAWSVLVGSYNEQFF
>-|-|TRBJ1-4|TRBV6-5
TGTGCCAGCTCTCCCGGAGGAGCAACTAATGAAAAACTGTTTTTT
CASSPGGATNEKLFF
>few|-|TRBJ2-2|TRBV5-6
TGTGCCAGCAGCTTGGCCCCCACAATCGGGGAGCTGTTTTTT
CASSLAPTIGELFF
>-|TRBD1|TRBJ1-5|TRBV28
TGTGCCAGCAGCTCAGGGACAGCTAATCAGCCCCAGCATTTT
CASSSGTANQPQHF
>-|TRBD1|TRBJ2-2|TRBV5-1
TGCGCCAGCAGTATTGGACAGGGGGCGACCGGGGAGCTGTTTTTT
CASSIGQGATGELFF
>few|TRBD2|TRBJ2-3|TRBV9
TGTGCCAGCAGCGCCATTAGCGGGAGTGGGAATACGCAGTATTTT
CASSAISGSGNTQYF
>-|-|TRBJ1-4|TRBV27
TGTGCCAGCAGGGGCCCCGGAAAACTGTTTTTT
CASRGPGKLFF
>-|TRBD2|TRBJ2-5|TRBV7-9
TGTGCCAGCAACGTGCGGGGGGAGACCCAGTACTTC
CASNVRGETQYF
>-|-|TRBJ2-6|TRBV18
TGTGCCAGCTCACCACGCCCAGAATACTCTGGGGCCAACGTCCTGACTTTC
CASSPRPEYSGANVLTF
>few|TRBD1|TRBJ1-1|TRBV19
TGTGCCAGTAGCCGACAGGGGGTGGATGAAGCTTTCTTT
CASSRQGVDEAFF
>-|TRBD2|TRBJ2-3|TRBV28
TGTGCCAGCAGTTTAGCGGGAGGTGCTAGCACAGATACGCAGTATTTT
CASSLAGGASTDTQYF
>-|-|TRBJ1-1|TRBV6-4
TGTGCCAGCCCCCGAGGTAACACTGAAGCTTTCTTT
CASPRGNTEAFF
>-|TRBD2|TRBJ2-2|TRBV7-3
TGTGCCAGCAGCCCCCATCAAGCCGCGGGAGGAACCGGGGAGCTGTTTTTT
CASSPHQAAGGTGELFF
>-|TRBD2|TRBJ2-7|TRBV5-6
TGTGCCAGCAGCCTCGTTAGCGGGAGAAGGGGGTTGGGGCCCGAGCAGTACTTC
CASSLVSGRRGLGPEQYF
>-|TRBD2|TRBJ2-3|TRBV6-5
TGTGCCAGCAGTACCCTAGCGGGGGGGGGAGATACGCAGTATTTT
CASSTLAGGGDTQYF
>few|-|TRBJ1-4|TRBV30
TGTGCCTGGAGGGGGGGGGAAAAACTGTTTTTT
CAWRGGEKLFF
>few|-|TRBJ1-5|TRBV2
TGTGCCAGCAGTGAGCAGGGAGGTAGCAATCAGCCCCAGCATTTT
CASSEQGGSNQPQHF
>-|-|TRBJ1-1|TRBV5-1
TGCGCCAGCAGCTTGGCGGGTGGGGCCACTGAAGCTTTCTTT
CASSLAGGATEAFF
>few|TRBD1|TRBJ2-7|TRBV6-5
TGTGCCAGCAGGGAGGGGACAGGAGTCTACGAGCAGTACTTC
CASREGTGVYEQYF
>-|TRBD1|TRBJ2-7|TRBV6-5
TGTGCCAGCAGCCTGGGACAGGGGGCGAGAGAGCAGTACTTC
CASSLGQGAREQYF
>-|TRBD2|TRBJ2-3|TRBV11-2
TGTGCCAGCAGCTGGCGGGCGGGCGGGAGTACAGATACGCAGTATTTT
CASSWRAGGSTDTQYF
>few|-|TRBJ1-2|TRBV30
TGTGCCTGGAGTGACGAGCGATCCTATGGCTACACCTTC
CAWSDERSYGYTF
>-|TRBD2|TRBJ2-1|TRBV5-1
TGCGCCAGCAGCGCCTCGACTAGCGGGGGGCTCCATGAGCAGTTCTTC
CASSASTSGGLHEQFF
>few|-|TRBJ2-7|TRBV7-9
TGTGCCAGCAGCATACTACAGGGTATCGGCTACGAGCAGTACTTC
CASSILQGIGYEQYF
>few|TRBD1|TRBJ1-4|TRBV11-2
TGTGCCAGCAGACCTCCGGGACAGGGGAACGAAAAACTGTTTTTT
CASRPPGQGNEKLFF
>-|-|TRBJ1-1|TRBV18
TGTGCCAGCTCACCATGGGAGGGGTACACTGAAGCTTTCTTT
CASSPWEGYTEAFF
>-|TRBD2|TRBJ2-5|TRBV28
TGTGCCAGCAGTTTTTTTTTCCACCAGCGGGAGCCCCAAGAGACCCAGTACTTC
CASSFFFHQREPQETQYF
>few|TRBD2|TRBJ2-5|TRBV6-1
TGTGCCAGCGAGGGTAGCGGGGGGTTTGGGACCCAGTACTTC
CASEGSGGFGTQYF
>few|-|TRBJ1-2|TRBV7-6
TGTGCCAGCAGCGATGGACAACCCTATGGCTACACCTTC
CASSDGQPYGYTF
>-|-|TRBJ1-1|TRBV12-5
TGTGCTAGTGTTCTCGCTGACGCAGGGGACACTGAAGCTTTCTTT
CASVLADAGDTEAFF
>few|TRBD1|TRBJ1-6|TRBV19
TGTGCCACCGCAGGGGGATATAATTCACCCCTCCACTTT
CATAGGYNSPLHF
>-|TRBD1|TRBJ1-1|TRBV30
TGTGCCTGGAGCCTACGGGACAGGGTCACTGAAGCTTTCTTT
CAWSLRDRVTEAFF
>-|-|TRBJ1-4|TRBV4-3
TGCGCCAGCAGCCAGTATAATGAAAAACTGTTTTTT
CASSQYNEKLFF
>few|-|TRBJ1-2|TRBV6-1
TGTGCCAGCAGTGAAACCCCTAAGGGCTACACCTTC
CASSETPKGYTF
>-|-|TRBJ1-2|TRBV27
TGTGCCAGCAGTTTGGTGGGGCTCGGAAATACTTATGGCTACACCTTC
CASSLVGLGNTYGYTF
>-|TRBD2|TRBJ2-3|TRBV7-9
TGTGCCAGCACAATCACTAGCGGGAGGTTTGATACGCAGTATTTT
CASTITSGRFDTQYF
>few|TRBD2|TRBJ2-1|TRBV4-3
TGCGCCAGCAGCCAAGTTATTTTAGGACTAGCAAACTCCAATGAGCAGTTCTTC
CASSQVILGLANSNEQFF
>-|TRBD1|TRBJ2-1|TRBV4-3
TGCGCCAGCAGCCAAGATAGGTACAGGGGGGATGAGCAGTTCTTC
CASSQDRYRGDEQFF
>-|-|TRBJ1-2|TRBV4-3
TGCGCCAGCAGCCAAGCCCCAGGACACCGGAGCGGCTACACCTTC
CASSQAPGHRSGYTF
>few|TRBD1|TRBJ1-6|TRBV5-6
TGTGCCAGCAGCTTGCCTGGACAGGTCCCTTCACCCCTCCACTTT
CASSLPGQVPSPLHF